This is a list of T cell receptor beta chains from one sample in a study of shared T cell receptors in the human thymus. Sequenced by immunoSEQ multiplex PCR; TCRdb stores in-frame clones only, minus some. Of about 610,000 clones listed, roughly 90% are singletons. These sequences were also reported in another study, on human thymus T cells.

Sequenced input: thymocytes. Receptors were obtained from a boy in the first two years of life with a congenital heart defect. The CDR3 runs from the conserved cysteine through the conserved F or W. D genes are given only for firm matches. Clone size is not always given. Where it is, it says once, few, many or a class for expanded clones.

d_gene	v_gene	abundance	j_gene	CDR3aa	CDR3nt
TRBD1	TRBV27	NA	TRBJ1-3	CASSAGQDSGNTIYF	TGTGCCAGCAGTGCAGGACAGGATTCTGGAAACACCATATATTTT
NA	TRBV5-1	NA	TRBJ1-4	CASSLEGAGVIEKLFF	TGCGCCAGCAGCTTGGAGGGCGCGGGGGTAATTGAAAAACTGTTTTTT
TRBD2	TRBV11-3	NA	TRBJ2-3	CASSLVGELAGEGGTDTQYF	TGTGCCAGCAGCTTAGTTGGCGAACTAGCGGGAGAAGGAGGAACAGATACGCAGTATTTT
NA	TRBV2	NA	TRBJ2-1	CASIRLGPRNEQFF	TGTGCCAGCATTAGACTAGGCCCTAGGAATGAGCAGTTCTTC
NA	TRBV5-1	NA	TRBJ2-3	CATPPGTVGTQYF	TGCGCCACCCCGCCGGGTACGGTGGGTACGCAGTATTTT
NA	TRBV7-9	NA	TRBJ2-5	CASSLGGQLQETQYF	TGTGCCAGCAGCTTAGGTGGACAGCTCCAAGAGACCCAGTACTTC
NA	TRBV7-6	NA	TRBJ1-4	CASSSPDGREQYEKLFF	TGTGCCAGCAGCTCCCCTGACGGCAGGGAACAGTATGAAAAACTGTTTTTT
TRBD1	TRBV15	NA	TRBJ2-7	CATSRQDRGYEQYF	TGTGCCACCAGCAGACAGGACAGGGGGTACGAGCAGTACTTC
NA	TRBV6-4	NA	TRBJ2-2	CASSDSEQPNTGELFF	TGTGCCAGCAGTGACTCGGAACAGCCGAACACCGGGGAGCTGTTTTTT
TRBD1	TRBV5-4	NA	TRBJ1-1	CASTGHRGTEAFF	TGTGCCAGCACCGGGCACAGGGGCACTGAAGCTTTCTTT
TRBD2	TRBV11-3	NA	TRBJ2-1	CASSLHREGEQFF	TGTGCCAGCAGCTTACACCGGGAGGGTGAGCAGTTCTTC
NA	TRBV5-6	NA	TRBJ1-2	CASSWGGSNGYTF	TGTGCCAGCAGCTGGGGGGGAAGCAATGGCTACACCTTC
NA	TRBV4-1	NA	TRBJ2-7	CASSQEEDYEQYF	TGCGCCAGCAGCCAAGAAGAGGACTACGAGCAGTACTTC
TRBD1	TRBV7-2	NA	TRBJ2-7	CASIDRGFAGEQYF	TGTGCCAGCATCGACAGGGGCTTCGCGGGAGAGCAGTACTTC
NA	TRBV11-3	NA	TRBJ2-5	CASSLDRVETQYF	TGTGCCAGCAGCTTAGACAGGGTTGAGACCCAGTACTTC
NA	TRBV6-4	NA	TRBJ2-2	CASSDQGNTGELFF	TGTGCCAGCAGTGATCAGGGGAACACCGGGGAGCTGTTTTTT
TRBD1	TRBV25-1	NA	TRBJ2-2	CASSGQTGGLANTGELFF	TGTGCCAGCAGTGGCCAGACAGGGGGCCTCGCGAACACCGGGGAGCTGTTTTTT
TRBD2	TRBV14	NA	TRBJ2-7	CASSQEGSSGKDEQYF	TGTGCCAGCAGCCAAGAAGGGTCTAGCGGGAAGGACGAGCAGTACTTC
NA	TRBV4-1	NA	TRBJ1-2	CASSHSGSVNYGYTF	TGCGCCAGCAGCCACAGCGGCAGCGTAAACTATGGCTACACCTTC
NA	TRBV5-6	NA	TRBJ2-1	CASLRAGSYNEQFF	TGTGCCAGCCTTCGGGCGGGCTCCTACAATGAGCAGTTCTTC
NA	TRBV4-3	once	TRBJ2-5	CASSQEVSPGVTEEQYF	TGCGCCAGCAGCCAAGAGGTAAGCCCGGGAGTAACGGAAGAGCAGTACTTC
NA	TRBV21-1	NA	TRBJ2-7	CASSKGTRGYEQYF	TGTGCCAGCAGCAAAGGGACTAGGGGCTACGAGCAGTACTTC
TRBD2	TRBV15	NA	TRBJ2-1	CATSAPKRSGDYNEQFF	TGTGCCACCAGCGCCCCTAAGCGAAGCGGGGATTACAATGAGCAGTTCTTC
TRBD1	TRBV29-1	NA	TRBJ2-5	CSVVQGQETQYF	TGCAGCGTCGTACAGGGGCAAGAGACCCAGTACTTC
NA	TRBV1	NA	TRBJ2-5	CTSSQDMRVAGPSGAQYF	TGCACCAGCAGCCAAGATATGAGAGTAGCGGGCCCCTCAGGGGCCCAGTACTTC
NA	TRBV19	NA	TRBJ2-1	CASSIVRAPSSYNEQFF	TGTGCCAGTAGTATAGTCAGGGCCCCTTCCTCCTACAATGAGCAGTTCTTC
NA	TRBV4-3	NA	TRBJ2-7	CASSQAATSFSYEQYF	TGCGCCAGCAGCCAAGCGGCAACTAGCTTTTCCTACGAGCAGTACTTC
NA	TRBV21-1	NA	TRBJ2-5	CASSKEADPRETQYF	TGTGCCAGCAGCAAAGAAGCGGACCCCAGGGAGACCCAGTACTTC
NA	TRBV19	NA	TRBJ2-3	CASSGGTEVGDTQYF	TGTGCCAGTTCGGGAGGGACAGAAGTGGGCGATACGCAGTATTTT
TRBD2	TRBV10-1	once	TRBJ2-5	CASGKREPQETQYF	TGCGCCAGCGGTAAGCGGGAGCCCCAAGAGACCCAGTACTTC
NA	TRBV4-2	NA	TRBJ2-7	CASSPPPGEHYEQYF	TGTGCCAGCAGCCCCCCCCCAGGGGAACACTACGAGCAGTACTTC
NA	TRBV6-1	once	TRBJ1-5	CASSDPSWGPRNQPQHF	TGTGCCAGCAGTGACCCCTCCTGGGGGCCACGCAATCAGCCCCAGCATTTT
TRBD1	TRBV7-6	NA	TRBJ1-1	CASSATGALMNTEAFF	TGTGCCAGCAGCGCCACAGGGGCCTTGATGAACACTGAAGCTTTCTTT
NA	TRBV10-3	NA	TRBJ2-5	CAISDLEVGTQYF	TGTGCCATCAGTGATTTAGAGGTTGGGACCCAGTACTTC
TRBD2	TRBV9	NA	TRBJ2-3	CASSAKPPSSGSPRSTDTQYF	TGTGCCAGCAGCGCAAAACCCCCCTCTAGCGGGTCCCCTAGAAGCACAGATACGCAGTATTTT
TRBD1	TRBV5-4	NA	TRBJ1-3	CASSKRQGADGNTIYF	TGTGCCAGCAGCAAGCGCCAGGGGGCAGACGGAAACACCATATATTTT
NA	TRBV28	NA	TRBJ2-7	CASSPETWSEQYF	TGTGCCAGCAGTCCCGAAACGTGGAGCGAGCAGTACTTC
NA	TRBV5-6	NA	TRBJ2-7	CASSSHRESSYEQYF	TGTGCCAGCAGCTCCCACAGGGAATCGTCCTACGAGCAGTACTTC
TRBD1	TRBV7-9	NA	TRBJ2-7	CASSPRDRAPYEQYF	TGTGCCAGCAGCCCTAGGGACAGGGCTCCATACGAGCAGTACTTC
TRBD2	TRBV27	NA	TRBJ2-7	CASSLFWLAGSYEQYF	TGTGCCAGCAGTTTATTTTGGCTAGCGGGCTCCTACGAGCAGTACTTC
TRBD1	TRBV6-1	NA	TRBJ2-7	CASRTGGDYEQYF	TGTGCCAGTCGGACAGGGGGGGATTACGAGCAGTACTTC
TRBD1	TRBV15	once	TRBJ2-1	CATSRETGKGHNEQFF	TGTGCCACCAGCAGAGAGACAGGGAAGGGCCACAATGAGCAGTTCTTC
NA	TRBV5-4	NA	TRBJ2-6	CASSLSGQRNSGANVLTF	TGTGCCAGCAGCTTGTCCGGACAGAGGAACTCTGGGGCCAACGTCCTGACTTTC